This T cell receptor beta chain appears in the sequencing data of a study of blood T cell repertoires in COVID-19. Whole-study context: Nucleic acid was either cDNA or gDNA, and it came from T cells, B-cell-depleted T cells, or PBMCs.

Sequencing used immunoSEQ multiplex PCR; TCRdb keeps in-frame clones, though not all of them. The sample consists of 110,000 or so clones, less than 80% of them appearing once. V was pared by 4 bases and J by 0 bases, with 10 bases between. Per the germline V gene, CDR1 is SQVTM and CDR2 is ANQGSEA. The CDR3 has 13 residues. The chain couples TRBV29-1 to TRBJ2-7, with D possibly matching TRBD2 (5 bases). The TCR comes from a man in his fifties with acute or convalescent COVID-19. The source material was peripheral blood. Here the CDR3 DNA reads TGCAGCGTTGTGTTCGGGGACTCCTACGAGCAGTACTTC. Encoded protein: CSVVFGDSYEQYF.